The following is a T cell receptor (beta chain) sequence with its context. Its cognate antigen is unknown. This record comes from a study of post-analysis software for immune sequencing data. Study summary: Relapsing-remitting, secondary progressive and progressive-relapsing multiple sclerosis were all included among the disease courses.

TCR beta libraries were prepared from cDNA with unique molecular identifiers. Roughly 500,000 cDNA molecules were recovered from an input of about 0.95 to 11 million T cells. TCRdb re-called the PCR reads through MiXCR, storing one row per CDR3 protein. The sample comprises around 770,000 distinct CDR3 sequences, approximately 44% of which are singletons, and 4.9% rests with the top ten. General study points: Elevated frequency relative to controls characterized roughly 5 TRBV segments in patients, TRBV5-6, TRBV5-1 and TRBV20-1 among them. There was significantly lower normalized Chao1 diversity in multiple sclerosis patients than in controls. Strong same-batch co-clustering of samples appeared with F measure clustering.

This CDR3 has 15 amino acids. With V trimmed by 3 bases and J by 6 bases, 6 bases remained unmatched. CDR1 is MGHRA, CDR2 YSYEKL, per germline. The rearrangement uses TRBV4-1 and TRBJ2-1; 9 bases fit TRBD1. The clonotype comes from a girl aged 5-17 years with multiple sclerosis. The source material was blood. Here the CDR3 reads CASSQGDRVGNEQFF. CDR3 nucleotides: TGCGCCAGCAGCCAGGGGGACAGGGTAGGCAATGAGCAGTTCTTC.